The entry that follows covers one T cell receptor (beta chain) sequence. Its specific antigen is unknown. Nothing much larger sits one base from this clone, and base qualities are not available. The immunoSEQ Assay, a bias-controlled multiplex PCR, was used to amplify TCRbeta CDR3 regions from genomic DNA. The original pipeline was this. The number of nucleated cells in each sample was estimated from the amplification of reference gene primers within the assay. To quantify the absolute abundance of each unique TCRbeta CDR3 rearrangement, sequence reads were collapsed and filtered. For each sample, productive Simpson clonality was calculated as the square root of Simpson's diversity index across productive rearrangements. The table was pulled from immuneACCESS by TCRdb, which kept in-frame rearrangements only. Such tables lose some clones; where checked, under half of the loss comes from unresolved V genes, and the rest has no known cause. V, J and clone size are taken as reported in that table, and D and trimming were inferred from the DNA itself. Here the sample has about 180,000 clones; about four fifths occur a single time. Of the sample, roughly a tenth falls within the top ten clones.

The entry originates in a study of blood T cell repertoires in COVID-19 (TCRdb year 2020). Regarding the study in general: Samples covering the acute and convalescent phases of COVID-19 were provided by collaborators in the United States, Italy and Spain. The material from the prospective study consisted of cDNA or gDNA derived from T cells, B-cell-depleted T cells, or PBMCs. The dataset comprised deeply sampled blood TCRbeta repertoires from subjects exposed to, actively infected with, or recovered from COVID-19. The repertoires were made available in a free public database intended to serve as a resource for research on the immune response to SARS-CoV-2. The samples were drawn from the first 160 participants of the ongoing ImmuneRACE study and from over a thousand subjects provided by 6 global collaborators. Nearly every sample came with metadata listing a de-identified subject ID, COVID-19 status, age in years and sex. Where available, HLA class I and class II types were taken from metadata supplied by the sample provider and were not determined by assay-based typing.

The paper's findings and limits, for the study overall: How much clinical and demographic metadata was included differed by source and by participant, and the metadata was provided uncurated.

The collaborating institutions used their own protocols to collect whole blood in K2EDTA tubes. For TCRbeta analysis, collaborators shipped samples in one of three forms: frozen whole blood, isolated PBMCs, or DNA extracted from either of those sample types. The CDR3 runs 17 residues from the cysteine to the phenylalanine. Left in the record is the CDR3 DNA by itself, 51 bases read in frame from the first base. For CDR1 and CDR2, the germline V gene (reference sequence) lists SGHNT and YYREEE. Trimming at the junction amounts to 2 bases on V and 0 bases on J, and the germline ends lie 15 bases apart.

The sample was peripheral blood. This TCR derives from an elderly woman with active or convalescent COVID-19. The rearranged segments are TRBV5-4 and TRBJ1-3; perhaps TRBD1 is the D gene, with 6 bases matching. Read as DNA, the sequence is TGTGCCAGCAGCTTCAGGGGATCCCATATCTCTGGAAACACCATATATTTT. Its product reads: CASSFRGSHISGNTIYF.